Sequencing of this TCR beta chain was carried out in a study of blood T cell repertoires in COVID-19. The CDR3 runs to 15 residues. Germline CDR1 MNHNS, CDR2 SASEGT. Losses at the gene ends were 1 base for V and 1 base for J; bases not matched to a gene: 2. Repertoires were generated with immunoSEQ multiplex PCR, while TCRdb's copy carries only in-frame clones and drops some. The profile covers 300,000 to 350,000 clones, with roughly 86% appearing a single time and 1% taken by the ten largest. Sequencing was carried out using PBMCs or T cells enriched from blood (not recorded which). This sequence was found in a woman aged 30 to 39 who had been exposed to COVID-19. The rearrangement links TRBV6-1 to TRBJ2-5; 8 bases match TRBD2. The CDR3 region has the DNA TGTGCCAGCAGTGAAGGAGGGACTAGCCAAGAGACCCAGTACTTC. It codes for CASSEGGTSQETQYF.